This T cell receptor beta chain was recorded in a study of molecular identifiers for immune sequencing clone quantification. Study-level information: In the replicates, RNA derived from around 20,000 or 99,000 naive CD8 cells was divided into five parts, and four were sequenced. Overall study results and limits: Spike-in Jurkat TCR RNA from a single cell reportedly registered among approximately 900,000 naive cells. Barcode-sharing identical TCR molecules could underestimate highly expanded clone sizes.

Sorting recovered naive CD8 T cells on a CD8+CD4-CCR7+CD45RA+ profile. V dropped 2 bases and J dropped 4; count of bases not matched to a gene: 16. The germline V gene encodes CDR1 ENHRY and CDR2 SYGVKD. CDR3 length: 19 residues. This clonotype came up many times. Its antigen is as yet unknown. One entry per CDR3 protein, called by TCRdb with MiXCR from the PCR reads. The sample consists of about 39,000 distinct CDR3 sequences, roughly 18% of them appearing once. Sample: naive CD8+ T cells from blood, with Jurkat cell RNA spiked in. Subset denoted: FACS-sorted CD8+CD4-CCR7+CD45RA+ naive T cells. The J gene is TRBJ2-3, the V gene TRBV10-3, with TRBD1 matching over 9 bases. This sequence originates from a human donor in good health. Some libraries in this study had Jurkat cell RNA spiked in. CDR3: CAISEGIYRGRGPADTQYF. CDR3 DNA sequence: TGTGCCATCAGTGAGGGGATTTACAGGGGGCGGGGGCCCGCAGATACGCAGTATTTT.